What follows are 15 T cell receptor beta chains derived from one specimen sequenced in a study of blood T cell repertoires in COVID-19. Using immunoSEQ multiplex PCR, the repertoire was profiled, and TCRdb retains in-frame clones only, with some absent. The table lists a few hundred thousand clones, approximately 84% of them singletons, with approximately 3% in the top ten. What was sequenced was PBMCs or T cells enriched from blood (not recorded which). Receptors were obtained from a woman aged 25 to 45 who had recovered from COVID-19.

The rearrangement uses TRBV3-1 (or the pseudogene TRBV3-2) and TRBJ2-7; D uncertain. CDR1 LGHDT and CDR2 YNNKEL come from the germline V gene (reference sequence). Trimming pared 4 bases from V and 8 bases from J, leaving 15 bases between. The CDR3 loop spans 13 amino acids. The CDR3, as DNA: TGTGCCAGCAGCCCTGCCGCTACCCGCAAGCAGTACTTC. Encoded protein: CASSPAATRKQYF.

The chain combines TRBV7-9 with TRBJ2-1, with 9 bases fitting TRBD2. The CDR3 has 15 amino acids. The germline CDR1 and CDR2 sequences are SEHNR and FQNEAQ (reference sequence). With V trimmed by 1 base and J by 6 bases, 4 bases remained unmatched. Written as DNA, the CDR3 is TGTGCCAGCAGCTTAGGTAGCGGGAGTGTCAATGAGCAGTTCTTC. Protein sequence: CASSLGSGSVNEQFF.

J is TRBJ2-1 and V is TRBV27; 7 nucleotides match TRBD2. After removal of 5 bases from V and 5 bases from J, the junction contained 15 bases not matched to a gene. This CDR3 has 17 amino acids. Germline CDR1 is MNHEY and CDR2 is SMNVEV (reference sequence). The CDR3 spells CASSPPRGVSDHNEQFF. CDR3 nucleotides: TGTGCCAGCAGTCCCCCCCGGGGGGTCAGTGACCACAATGAGCAGTTCTTC.

This clone was found once. This chain joins TRBV19 and TRBJ2-3; no firm D call. CDR1 is LNHDA and CDR2 is SQIVND in the germline V gene (reference sequence). Deletions cut 3 bases from V and 2 bases from J, with 12 bases between. This CDR3 comprises 15 residues. CDR3 residues: CASSIRLGSTDTQYF. CDR3 nucleotide sequence: TGTGCCAGTAGTATTCGTCTTGGCTCCACAGATACGCAGTATTTT.

J is TRBJ1-5 and V is TRBV7-8; the D is unclear. Germline V CDR1 and CDR2: SGHVS, FQNEAQ. The V and J ends lost 4 bases and 10 bases respectively, with 14 bases between them. The length of the CDR3 is 13 residues. The CDR3 coding sequence is TGTGCCAGCAGCTCAATCAATCTAGCCCCCCAGCATTTT. It codes for CASSSINLAPQHF.

This rearrangement joins TRBV4-1 to TRBJ1-5, with D tentatively TRBD1 (5 bases). Between the trimmed V and J ends, which lost 2 bases and 3 bases, there was a span of 11 bases. The length of the CDR3 is 15 residues. Germline V gene sequence: CDR1 MGHRA, CDR2 YSYEKL. The CDR3 here is CASSQLQGYNQPQHF. DNA of the CDR3: TGCGCCAGCAGCCAATTGCAGGGCTACAATCAGCCCCAGCATTTT.

V gene TRBV10-1 combines with J gene TRBJ2-3; no clear D gene. Trimming took 11 bases from V and 3 from J, leaving 9 bases between them. The CDR3 extends over 11 amino acids. Germline values: CDR1 WNHNN, CDR2 SYGVQD (reference sequence). CDR3 region: CALPGTDTQYF. In DNA form, the CDR3 reads TGCGCCCTCCCCGGGACAGATACGCAGTATTTT.

This clone was observed a single time. The rearrangement joins TRBV2 to TRBJ1-6; possible D gene TRBD1, 6 bases. Germline assignment: CDR1 SNHLY and CDR2 FYNNEI. Trimming took off 7 bases at V and 12 bases at J, with 10 bases between the two ends. This CDR3 spans 11 amino acids. The CDR3 sequence is CASNTGLPLHF. For the CDR3, the DNA is TGTGCCAGCAATACAGGGTTACCCCTCCACTTT.

The chain employs TRBV5-5 and TRBJ2-5, with D perhaps TRBD1 (5 bases). In germline, CDR1 is SGHKS, CDR2 YYEKEE (reference sequence). V lost 2 bases and J 4 bases, leaving 9 bases between the germline ends. The CDR3 is 13 residues long. The DNA of the CDR3 is TGTGCCAGCAGCTTTCCAGGGTCAGAGACCCAGTACTTC. Encoded protein: CASSFPGSETQYF.

The chain recombines TRBV28 with TRBJ2-7, with TRBD2 as a possible D gene (6 bases). V lost 4 bases and J lost 2, with 18 bases in between. CDR1 is MDHEN, CDR2 SYDVKM, per germline. The CDR3 is made up of 16 amino acids. The CDR3 is CASSSRRDSTPYEQYF. Here the CDR3 DNA reads TGTGCCAGCAGTTCTCGTCGGGACTCCACCCCCTACGAGCAGTACTTC.

This clone was seen a single time. The CDR3 sequence is CASSLGTSGRAYNEQFF. The CDR3 DNA is TGCGCCAGCAGCTTGGGGACTAGCGGGAGGGCCTACAATGAGCAGTTCTTC. The chain recombines TRBV5-1 with TRBJ2-1, with 15 bases that match TRBD2. Germline V lookup: CDR1 SGHRS, CDR2 YFSETQ. The CDR3 consists of 17 residues. Losses at the gene ends were 0 bases for V and 2 bases for J; bases not matched to a gene: 0.

This clone was seen a handful of times. This chain joins TRBV19 and TRBJ1-4; D may be TRBD1 (6 bases). The germline gives CDR1 LNHDA, CDR2 SQIVND (reference sequence). Trimming pared 8 bases from V and 2 bases from J, leaving 9 bases between. This CDR3 region has 13 residues. The CDR3 DNA reads as TGTGCCAGTCAGGGGTGGACTAATGAAAAACTGTTTTTT. The encoded protein is CASQGWTNEKLFF.

The J gene is TRBJ1-2, the V gene TRBV2; possibly TRBD1 for D (6 bases). Trimming stripped 4 bases from V and 3 bases from J, with 30 bases between. CDR3 length: 20 residues. CDR1 and CDR2 from the germline V gene are SNHLY and FYNNEI. The CDR3 loop reads CASSAYQITGMRVADYGYTF. CDR3 DNA: TGTGCCAGCAGTGCCTACCAGATAACAGGGATGAGGGTGGCTGACTATGGCTACACCTTC.

In its sample, this clone was seen once. The V and J genes are TRBV18 and TRBJ2-6, with D possibly being TRBD2 (6 bases). The germline CDR1 and CDR2 sequences are KGHSH and LQKENI. CDR3 length equals 18 residues. V shed 3 bases and J shed 0 bases, with 15 bases lying between them. CDR3 region: CASSPLGGTNSGANVLTF. The CDR3 region has the DNA TGTGCCAGCTCACCTTTGGGGGGAACCAACTCTGGGGCCAACGTCCTGACTTTC.

This clone has a single count. The chain carries TRBV9 and TRBJ2-7, with 12 nucleotides matching TRBD2. V shed 5 bases and J 0 bases; nucleotides not matched to a gene: 15. The germline CDR1 and CDR2 sequences are SGDLS and YYNGEE. This CDR3 is 19 amino acids long. The CDR3 nucleotides are TGTGCCAGCAGGATCAGGACTACTATGACTAGCGGGGGCTCCTACGAGCAGTACTTC. Amino acid sequence: CASRIRTTMTSGGSYEQYF.